These 9 T cell receptor beta chains came from one sample sequenced in a study of HIV-infected patients and healthy controls. 450 to 600 ng RNA was reverse transcribed with alpha and beta constant-region primers. Each of the alpha and beta chains got its own library through chain-specific third strand synthesis with indices. Each CDR3 protein is one row after TCRdb ran MiXCR on the 5' RACE reads. The profile shows some 7,400 distinct CDR3 sequences, more than 6.5% of them singletons. Antiretroviral therapy had run roughly three months, about 14 weeks, before follow-up blood collection. The repertoire came from unfractionated whole blood and reflected all unsorted peripheral T cells. The sample consisted of blood, taken during antiretroviral therapy. The receptors derive from an adult with HIV infection.

About this clonotype itself: Since the library was made to target alpha chains, this beta chain is a stray read and its abundance is not meaningful. The V and J genes are TRBV7-9 and TRBJ1-1, with D uncertain. The CDR3 has 14 residues. Germline-derived CDR1 and CDR2 are SEHNR and FQNEAQ (reference sequence). V shed 7 bases and J shed 6 bases, with 18 bases lying between them. The CDR3 DNA reads as TGTGCCAGCAACCTCCCAGGTGGGTCCTCTGAAGCTTTCTTT. Amino acid sequence: CASNLPGGSSEAFF.

This clonotype occurred many times. This beta chain is a stray sequence in a library constructed for alpha chains; its clone size is not meaningful. The rearrangement links TRBV5-5 to TRBJ2-2, with TRBD2 matching over 7 bases. This CDR3 contains 14 residues. V was pared by 2 bases and J by 3 bases, with 1 base of the junction left unmatched. Germline values: CDR1 SGHKS, CDR2 YYEKEE (reference sequence). DNA for the CDR3: TGTGCCAGCAGCTTTGGGGGGGACACCGGGGAGCTGTTTTTT. It yields the protein CASSFGGDTGELFF. Variable domain in full (rest from reference TRBV5-5 and TRBJ2-2): DAGVTQSPTHLIKTRGQQVTLRCSPISGHKSVSWYQQVLGQGPQFIFQYYEKEERGRGNFPDRFSARQFPNYSSELNVNALLLGDSALYLCASSFGGDTGELFFGEGSRLTVL.

This clonotype was observed at least ten times. This beta chain came through as a stray read in a library set up for alpha chains, and its size says little. The genes are TRBV10-3 and TRBJ1-1; D may be TRBD1 (5 bases). The CDR3 spans 13 residues. Trimming stripped 0 bases from V and 4 bases from J, with 6 bases between. The germline V gene has CDR1 ENHRY and CDR2 SYGVKD. CDR3 region: CAISESGGTEAFF. The CDR3 DNA is TGTGCCATCAGTGAGTCCGGGGGCACTGAAGCTTTCTTT.

At least ten counts were recorded for this clonotype. This beta chain turned up in a library designed for alpha chains; as an off-target read, its abundance says little. The V call is TRBV6-5, the J call TRBJ2-3; 7 nucleotides match TRBD1. Germline loops: CDR1 MNHEY, CDR2 SVGAGI. This CDR3 contains 14 residues. V dropped 5 bases and J dropped 6; count of bases not matched to a gene: 8. DNA for the CDR3: TGTGCCAGCAGTAAACAGGGGAGCGTGGATACGCAGTATTTT. Protein: CASSKQGSVDTQYF.

By share, this clonotype counts as medium-sized. Within a library made for alpha chains, this beta chain is off target, and its count is uninformative. The chain links TRBV29-1 to TRBJ2-3; 7 nucleotides line up with TRBD2. The CDR3 extends over 17 amino acids. After removal of 5 bases from V and 3 bases from J, the junction contained 17 bases not matched to a gene. Looked up from germline, CDR1 is SQVTM and CDR2 is ANQGSEA. The CDR3 coding sequence is TGCAGCGTTAAGACGTGGTTTCAGGGAGCGGGAACAGATACGCAGTATTTT. Translation gives CSVKTWFQGAGTDTQYF.

This clonotype counts as medium-sized. This beta chain came through as a stray read in a library set up for alpha chains, and its size says little. V and J are TRBV19 and TRBJ2-7; D is unclear. This CDR3 contains 14 residues. Trimming took 1 base from V and 1 from J, leaving 8 bases between them. Germline CDR1 LNHDA, CDR2 SQIVND (reference sequence). CDR3 residues: CASSIVAGSYEQYF. The CDR3 bases are TGTGCCAGTAGTATAGTGGCCGGATCCTACGAGCAGTACTTC.

In this sample, this clonotype turned up many times. This beta chain came through as a stray read in a library set up for alpha chains, and its size says little. The J gene is TRBJ2-1, the V gene TRBV4-2, with 10 bases fitting TRBD2. Trimming took 1 base from V and 10 from J; bases not matched to a gene: 7. The CDR3 spans 15 residues. Germline CDR1 LGHNA, CDR2 YNFKEQ. The CDR3 DNA sequence: TGTGCCAGCAGCCAAGGGAGCGGGAGGGCCCCCGAGCAGTTCTTC. Translation gives CASSQGSGRAPEQFF.

This clonotype was picked up many times. This beta chain turned up in a library designed for alpha chains; as an off-target read, its abundance says little. The V gene is TRBV29-1, the J gene TRBJ2-3, with 9 bases that match TRBD2. The CDR3 is made up of 15 amino acids. CDR1 is SQVTM, CDR2 ANQGSEA, per germline. The V segment lost 4 bases and the J segment 2 bases; nucleotides outside the gene matches: 7. The CDR3 sequence is CSVVGGGRATDTQYF. The DNA of the CDR3 is TGCAGCGTTGTTGGTGGCGGGAGGGCCACAGATACGCAGTATTTT.

This clonotype is medium-sized within its sample. The library was prepared for alpha chains; this beta chain is a stray read, so its frequency means little. The gene calls are TRBV12-3 or TRBV12-4 and TRBJ2-3, with D unresolved. The V end lost 1 base, the J end lost 3 bases, and 14 bases lay between the germline ends. The CDR3 consists of 16 residues. CDR3 sequence reads: CASSLEFSLETDTQYF. As DNA, the CDR3 is TGTGCCAGCAGTTTAGAATTTAGTCTGGAGACAGATACGCAGTATTTT.